This TCR beta chain derives from a study of shared clonotypes between healthy human individuals. Repertoires were generated with immunoSEQ multiplex PCR, while TCRdb's copy carries only in-frame clones and drops some. The sample lists approximately 2.3 million clones, 85% to 95% occurring once. V was trimmed by 6 bases and J by 8 bases, leaving 18 bases between them. CDR1 is SGHKS, CDR2 YYEKEE, per germline (reference sequence). The CDR3 totals 14 residues. Sequenced material: naive CD4+ T cells from PBMCs. The subset here: CD45RA+ positively selected. This sequence joins TRBV5-5 and TRBJ2-1; perhaps TRBD1 as D (5 bases). This clonotype originated in a man in his late teens or twenties in good health. Some clones in this sample may be carry-over from other donors' samples. Here the CDR3 DNA reads TGTGCCAGCACCCCCTGGCAAAGGGGTGATGAGCAGTTCTTC. It yields the protein CASTPWQRGDEQFF.